This T cell receptor beta chain was identified during a study of beta chain features in type 1 diabetes. As every portion of the isolated RNA was reverse transcribed, the sequencing read expressed TCRB transcripts. Clones were sequenced by immunoSEQ multiplex PCR, and TCRdb holds only the in-frame ones, with some missing. The table shows about 320,000 clones, with 13% to 15% occurring only once. This clone occurred many times. The target antigen is unknown. Study-wide findings and caveats: PCR might show a preference for shorter templates, equally across patients and controls. Within the patient group, naive, central memory and Treg TCRB repertoires appeared more similar to each other than within healthy donors. Patients with Type 1 diabetes showed moderately but significantly shorter TCRB CDR3s in all four CD4+ subsets. When VDJ junctions were examined, type 1 diabetes patients showed fewer insertions and more deletions.

The sequence derives from a man aged 25 to 40 in good health. The sample was central memory CD4+ T cells from blood.

The chain's CDR3 is CASSAGLQRRSEAFF. In nucleotides, the CDR3 is TGCGCCAGCAGCGCGGGGCTTCAGAGAAGAAGTGAAGCTTTCTTT. The gene calls are TRBV5-1 and TRBJ1-1, with D perhaps TRBD1 (5 bases). Trimming took off 4 bases at V and 7 bases at J, with 20 bases between the two ends. In germline, CDR1 is SGHRS, CDR2 YFSETQ. The length of the CDR3 is 15 residues. Based on the CDR3 plus reference TRBV5-1 and TRBJ1-1, the full variable domain is KAGVTQTPRYLIKTRGQQVTLSCSPISGHRSVSWYQQTPGQGLQFLFEYFSETQRNKGNFPGRFSGRQFSNSRSEMNVSTLELGDSALYLCASSAGLQRRSEAFFGQGTRLTVV.